The rows below give T cell receptor beta chains drawn from one sample of a study of T cells after yellow fever vaccination. MiXCR was run by TCRdb on the 5' RACE reads, yielding one entry per CDR3 protein. The sample lists roughly 150,000 distinct CDR3 sequences, less than 9% occurring once. The starting material was CD4+ T cells sorted from PBMCs, obtained 5 to 6 days after the first yellow fever vaccination. Receptors were obtained from a man aged 18-30 years who received the YFV17D yellow fever vaccine. Each CDR3 is given with its conserved first and last residue. The D gene is left open where the match is weak. Some rows mark clone size as missing; the rest say once, few, many or name a class of expanded clone.

V gene: TRBV20-1; J gene: TRBJ2-1; D gene: TRBD2; clone size: many; CDR3 protein: CSASRGAGVHNEQFF; CDR3 DNA: TGCAGTGCCTCTAGGGGCGCGGGAGTACACAATGAGCAGTTCTTC
V gene: TRBV3-1; J gene: TRBJ2-3; D gene: NA; clone size: few; CDR3 protein: CASSQVGVDTQYF; CDR3 DNA: TGTGCCAGCAGCCAAGTTGGAGTGGACACGCAGTATTTT
V gene: TRBV4-1; J gene: TRBJ2-5; D gene: NA; clone size: many; CDR3 protein: CASSLQGHETQYF; CDR3 DNA: TGCGCCAGCAGCCTTCAGGGTCACGAGACCCAGTACTTC
V gene: TRBV20-1; J gene: TRBJ2-2; D gene: NA; clone size: many; CDR3 protein: CSASQGTNTGELFF; CDR3 DNA: TGCAGTGCCTCACAGGGTACGAACACCGGGGAGCTGTTTTTT
V gene: TRBV24-1; J gene: TRBJ2-3; D gene: NA; clone size: few; CDR3 protein: CATAAGSSTDTQYF; CDR3 DNA: TGTGCCACCGCGGCGGGGTCAAGCACAGATACGCAGTATTTT
V gene: TRBV6-2/TRBV6-3; J gene: TRBJ2-3; D gene: TRBD2; clone size: many; CDR3 protein: CATLRGGREYF; CDR3 DNA: TGTGCCACCCTCCGGGGGGGCCGGGAGTATTTT
V gene: TRBV6-5; J gene: TRBJ2-5; D gene: NA; clone size: many; CDR3 protein: CASSPWDGRQETQYF; CDR3 DNA: TGTGCCAGCAGTCCCTGGGACGGCCGCCAAGAGACCCAGTACTTC
V gene: TRBV12-5; J gene: TRBJ1-2; D gene: TRBD1; clone size: few; CDR3 protein: CASGFRTGDGYTF; CDR3 DNA: TGTGCTAGTGGTTTCAGGACAGGGGATGGCTACACCTTC
V gene: TRBV7-2; J gene: TRBJ2-5; D gene: NA; clone size: many; CDR3 protein: CASSSPTPSSTQYF; CDR3 DNA: TGTGCCAGCAGTTCCCCTACGCCGTCATCGACCCAGTACTTC
V gene: TRBV30; J gene: TRBJ1-2; D gene: NA; clone size: many; CDR3 protein: CAWRTKRGSYGYTF; CDR3 DNA: TGTGCCTGGAGAACGAAAAGGGGATCCTATGGCTACACCTTC
V gene: TRBV29-1; J gene: TRBJ2-5; D gene: NA; clone size: few; CDR3 protein: CSVTDRETQYF; CDR3 DNA: TGCAGCGTGACAGATCGAGAGACCCAGTACTTC
V gene: TRBV5-4; J gene: TRBJ1-1; D gene: NA; clone size: NA; CDR3 protein: CASSLDKNTEAFF; CDR3 DNA: TGTGCCAGCAGCTTAGACAAGAACACTGAAGCTTTCTTT
V gene: TRBV6-5; J gene: TRBJ1-3; D gene: NA; clone size: many; CDR3 protein: CASSYTSQGGTGNTIYF; CDR3 DNA: TGTGCCAGCAGTTACACTTCACAGGGAGGGACTGGAAACACCATATATTTT
V gene: TRBV5-5; J gene: TRBJ1-3; D gene: NA; clone size: many; CDR3 protein: CASSSGQPHSGNTIYF; CDR3 DNA: TGTGCCAGCAGCTCCGGGCAGCCCCATTCTGGAAACACCATATATTTT
V gene: TRBV5-1; J gene: TRBJ2-7; D gene: TRBD1; clone size: NA; CDR3 protein: CASGGTGDYEQYF; CDR3 DNA: TGCGCCAGCGGGGGGACAGGGGATTACGAGCAGTACTTC
V gene: TRBV7-2; J gene: TRBJ1-1; D gene: NA; clone size: NA; CDR3 protein: CASSLSIGQNEAFF; CDR3 DNA: TGTGCCAGCAGCTTAAGTATTGGACAGAATGAAGCTTTCTTT
V gene: TRBV24-1; J gene: TRBJ2-5; D gene: TRBD2; clone size: many; CDR3 protein: CATSDGGTSGGWETQYF; CDR3 DNA: TGTGCCACCAGTGATGGGGGGACTAGCGGGGGATGGGAGACCCAGTACTTC
V gene: TRBV20-1; J gene: TRBJ1-2; D gene: NA; clone size: NA; CDR3 protein: CSASYSGRGYTF; CDR3 DNA: TGCAGTGCTAGTTATTCGGGTCGAGGCTACACCTTC
V gene: TRBV7-9; J gene: TRBJ2-1; D gene: TRBD1; clone size: many; CDR3 protein: CASSLNLGQGAFF; CDR3 DNA: TGTGCCAGCAGCCTCAACCTTGGACAGGGGGCGTTCTTC
V gene: TRBV20-1; J gene: TRBJ1-1; D gene: NA; clone size: many; CDR3 protein: CSAGDVEAFF; CDR3 DNA: TGCAGTGCCGGGGACGTTGAAGCTTTCTTT
V gene: TRBV3-1; J gene: TRBJ1-5; D gene: NA; clone size: few; CDR3 protein: CASSQDHTGQPQHF; CDR3 DNA: TGTGCCAGCAGCCAAGATCATACGGGGCAGCCCCAGCATTTT
V gene: TRBV12-3/TRBV12-4; J gene: TRBJ1-5; D gene: NA; clone size: NA; CDR3 protein: CASSSQGRDSKQPQHF; CDR3 DNA: TGTGCCAGCAGTTCCCAGGGGAGGGATAGCAAGCAGCCCCAGCATTTT
V gene: TRBV18; J gene: TRBJ2-7; D gene: NA; clone size: many; CDR3 protein: CASSPPATADGEQYF; CDR3 DNA: TGTGCCAGCTCACCACCGGCGACAGCCGATGGGGAGCAGTACTTC
V gene: TRBV4-1; J gene: TRBJ1-4; D gene: TRBD1; clone size: few; CDR3 protein: CASSQVGRGPTNEKLFF; CDR3 DNA: TGCGCCAGCAGCCAAGTGGGAAGGGGGCCCACTAATGAAAAACTGTTTTTT
V gene: TRBV20-1; J gene: TRBJ2-1; D gene: NA; clone size: many; CDR3 protein: CSAFSGRYNEQFF; CDR3 DNA: TGCAGTGCTTTCTCGGGACGTTACAATGAGCAGTTCTTC
V gene: TRBV6-5; J gene: TRBJ1-3; D gene: NA; clone size: many; CDR3 protein: CASSYADVAGNTIYF; CDR3 DNA: TGTGCCAGCAGTTACGCAGACGTCGCCGGAAACACCATATATTTT
V gene: TRBV2; J gene: TRBJ1-1; D gene: NA; clone size: few; CDR3 protein: CASRADSRAFF; CDR3 DNA: TGTGCCAGCAGAGCCGACAGTAGAGCTTTCTTT
V gene: TRBV12-3/TRBV12-4; J gene: TRBJ2-1; D gene: NA; clone size: many; CDR3 protein: CASSFSVGETEQFF; CDR3 DNA: TGTGCCAGCAGTTTTTCTGTCGGGGAGACTGAGCAGTTCTTC